This T cell receptor beta chain was documented in a study of PD-1 blockade in classical Hodgkin lymphoma. Assay: immunoSEQ multiplex PCR; the TCRdb copy retains only in-frame clones and omits some. The sample consists of over 80,000 clones, over 75% of them appearing once. The V gene's germline CDR1 is SGHTA and CDR2 FQGTGA. Between the trimmed V and J ends, which lost 4 bases and 5 bases, there was a span of 11 bases. This CDR3 region has 14 residues. This sample's time point: cycle 4 day 1 (C4D1), after six to seven weeks of nivolumab. Each of the patients experienced relapse following autologous stem cell transplantation, and their brentuximab vedotin exposure differed.

The origin of this receptor is a human donor with classical Hodgkin lymphoma. The chain carries TRBV7-3 and TRBJ2-2; D gene ambiguous. The sample consisted of peripheral blood mononuclear cells (PBMCs), taken before the fourth cycle of nivolumab. DNA of the CDR3: TGTGCCAGCAGCTCCCCATCAGATACCGGGGAGCTGTTTTTT. Protein product: CASSSPSDTGELFF.